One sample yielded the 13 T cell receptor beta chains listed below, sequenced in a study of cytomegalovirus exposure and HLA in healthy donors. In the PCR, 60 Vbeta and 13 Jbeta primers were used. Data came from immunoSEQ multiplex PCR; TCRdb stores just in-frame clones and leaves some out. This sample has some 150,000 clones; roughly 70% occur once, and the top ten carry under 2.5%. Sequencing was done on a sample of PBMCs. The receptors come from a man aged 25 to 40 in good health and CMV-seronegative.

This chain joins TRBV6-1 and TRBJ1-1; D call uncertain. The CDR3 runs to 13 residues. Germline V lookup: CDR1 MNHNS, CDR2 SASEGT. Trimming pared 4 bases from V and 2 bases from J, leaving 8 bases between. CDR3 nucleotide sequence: TGTGCCAGCAGTGTTTACAGTAACACTGAAGCTTTCTTT. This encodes CASSVYSNTEAFF.

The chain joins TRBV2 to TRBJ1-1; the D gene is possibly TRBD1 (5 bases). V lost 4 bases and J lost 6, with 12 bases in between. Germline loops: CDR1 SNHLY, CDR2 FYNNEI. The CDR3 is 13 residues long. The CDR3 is CASSGYRSPEAFF. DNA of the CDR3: TGTGCCAGCAGTGGGTACAGGTCCCCTGAAGCTTTCTTT.

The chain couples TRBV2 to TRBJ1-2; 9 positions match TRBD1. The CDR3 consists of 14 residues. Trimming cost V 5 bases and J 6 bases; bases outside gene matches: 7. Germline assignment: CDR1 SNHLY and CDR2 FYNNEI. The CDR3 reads CASSRSQGADGYTF. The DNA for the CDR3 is TGTGCCAGCAGTAGATCACAGGGGGCGGATGGCTACACCTTC.

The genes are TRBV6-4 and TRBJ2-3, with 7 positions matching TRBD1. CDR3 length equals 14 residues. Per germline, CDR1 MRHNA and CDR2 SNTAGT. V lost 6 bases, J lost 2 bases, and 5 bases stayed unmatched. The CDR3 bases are TGTGCCAGCAGACCCGGGACAGTCACAGATACGCAGTATTTT. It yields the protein CASRPGTVTDTQYF.

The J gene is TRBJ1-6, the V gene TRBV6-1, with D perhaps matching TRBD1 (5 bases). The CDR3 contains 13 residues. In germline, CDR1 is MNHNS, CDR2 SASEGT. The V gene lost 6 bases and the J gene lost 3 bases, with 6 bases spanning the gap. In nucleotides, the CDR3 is TGTGCCAGCAGGGACATCTATAATTCACCCCTCCACTTT. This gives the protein CASRDIYNSPLHF.

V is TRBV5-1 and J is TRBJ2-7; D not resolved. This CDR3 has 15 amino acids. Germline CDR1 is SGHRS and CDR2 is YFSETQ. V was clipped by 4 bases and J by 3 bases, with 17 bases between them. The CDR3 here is CASSLEPGSLYEQYF. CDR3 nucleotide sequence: TGCGCCAGCAGCCTCGAACCCGGGTCTCTCTACGAGCAGTACTTC. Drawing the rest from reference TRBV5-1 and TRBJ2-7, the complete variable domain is KAGVTQTPRYLIKTRGQQVTLSCSPISGHRSVSWYQQTPGQGLQFLFEYFSETQRNKGNFPGRFSGRQFSNSRSEMNVSTLELGDSALYLCASSLEPGSLYEQYFGPGTRLTVT.

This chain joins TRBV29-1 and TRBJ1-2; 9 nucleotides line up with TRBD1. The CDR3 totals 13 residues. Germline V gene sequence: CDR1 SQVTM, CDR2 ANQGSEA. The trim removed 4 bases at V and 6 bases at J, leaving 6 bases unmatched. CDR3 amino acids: CSVVVTGGHGYTF. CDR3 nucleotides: TGCAGCGTTGTTGTGACAGGGGGTCATGGCTACACCTTC. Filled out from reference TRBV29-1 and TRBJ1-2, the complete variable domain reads SAVISQKPSRDICQRGTSLTIQCQVDSQVTMMFWYRQQPGQSLTLIATANQGSEATYESGFVIDKFPISRPNLTFSTLTVSNMSPEDSSIYLCSVVVTGGHGYTFGSGTRLTVV.

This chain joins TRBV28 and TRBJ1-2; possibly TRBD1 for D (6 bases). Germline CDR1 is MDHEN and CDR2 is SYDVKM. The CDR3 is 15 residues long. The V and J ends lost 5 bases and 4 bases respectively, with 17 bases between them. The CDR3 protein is CASSPPTGRSYGYTF. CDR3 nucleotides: TGTGCCAGCAGTCCCCCGACAGGAAGGAGCTATGGCTACACCTTC.

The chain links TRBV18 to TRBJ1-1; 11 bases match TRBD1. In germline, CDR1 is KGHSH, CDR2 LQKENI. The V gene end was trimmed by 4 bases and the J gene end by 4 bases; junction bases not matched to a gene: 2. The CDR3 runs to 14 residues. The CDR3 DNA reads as TGTGCCAGCTCACAGGGACAGGGGGGCACTGAAGCTTTCTTT. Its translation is CASSQGQGGTEAFF. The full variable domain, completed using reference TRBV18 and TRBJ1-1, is NAGVMQNPRHLVRRRGQEARLRCSPMKGHSHVYWYRQLPEEGLKFMVYLQKENIIDESGMPKERFSAEFPKEGPSILRIQQVVRGDSAAYFCASSQGQGGTEAFFGQGTRLTVV.

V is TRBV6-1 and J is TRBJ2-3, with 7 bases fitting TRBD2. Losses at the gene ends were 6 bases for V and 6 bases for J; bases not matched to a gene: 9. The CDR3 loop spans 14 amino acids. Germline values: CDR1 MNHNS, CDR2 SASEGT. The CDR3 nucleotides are TGTGCCAGCAGATGGAGCAGGGAGGGGGATACGCAGTATTTT. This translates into CASRWSREGDTQYF.

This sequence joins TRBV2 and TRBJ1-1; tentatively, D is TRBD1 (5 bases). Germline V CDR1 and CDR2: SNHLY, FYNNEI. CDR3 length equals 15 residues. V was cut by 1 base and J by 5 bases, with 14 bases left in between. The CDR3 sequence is CASSEVQGSSTEAFF. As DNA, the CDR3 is TGTGCCAGCAGTGAAGTCCAGGGTTCCTCGACTGAAGCTTTCTTT.

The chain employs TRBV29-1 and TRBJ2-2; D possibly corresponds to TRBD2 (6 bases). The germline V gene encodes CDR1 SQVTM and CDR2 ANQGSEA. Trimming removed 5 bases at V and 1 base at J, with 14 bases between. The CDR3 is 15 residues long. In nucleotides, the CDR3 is TGCAGCGTTTATAAGGTGGGAGGGAACACCGGGGAGCTGTTTTTT. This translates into CSVYKVGGNTGELFF.

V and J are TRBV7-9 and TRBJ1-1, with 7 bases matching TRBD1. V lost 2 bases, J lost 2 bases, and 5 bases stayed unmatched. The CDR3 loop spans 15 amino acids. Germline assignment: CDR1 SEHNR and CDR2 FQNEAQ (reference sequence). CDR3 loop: CASSLSQGPNTEAFF. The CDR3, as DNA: TGTGCCAGCAGCTTATCACAGGGGCCAAACACTGAAGCTTTCTTT.